The sequence of this T cell receptor beta chain was determined in a study of response to subunit inactivated influenza vaccine. Overall study results and limits: Authors suggested that a seasonal influenza vaccination recruits few new T cells each time.

The germline V gene encodes CDR1 DFQATT and CDR2 SNEGSKA (reference sequence). This CDR3 has 11 amino acids. The germline V and J ends were trimmed by 5 bases and 3 bases, with 8 bases remaining between them. TCRdb recomputed calls from the RT-PCR reads with MiXCR, one row per CDR3 protein. The sample comprises 200,000 to 250,000 distinct CDR3 sequences, less than 15% of which are singletons, and about 7.8% rests with the top ten. Note on this clonotype: Its antigen is as yet unknown.

This sequence joins TRBV20-1 and TRBJ2-7, with D possibly matching TRBD1 (5 bases). Sequencing was performed on non-naive T cells sorted from PBMCs, taken 14 to 15 days before vaccination. The receptor was isolated from a man aged 45 to 65 who received an inactivated influenza vaccine. The CDR3 spells CSASRVYEQYF. CDR3 nucleotide sequence: TGCAGTGCTTCCAGGGTCTACGAGCAGTACTTC.